Below are 31 T cell receptor beta chains sequenced from a single sample in a study of cytomegalovirus exposure and HLA in healthy donors. A multiplex PCR was run with 60 Vbeta primers and 13 Jbeta primers. Sequencing was performed with immunoSEQ multiplex PCR; in TCRdb, only in-frame clones are kept and a portion is missing. The sample holds about 120,000 clones; around three quarters are singletons and the top ten take just under 6.5%. The sequenced sample consisted of PBMCs. The receptors shown here come from a woman aged 35 to 49 in good health and CMV-seronegative.

This rearrangement joins TRBV27 to TRBJ1-5; D call uncertain. The CDR3 extends over 15 amino acids. From germline, CDR1 is MNHEY and CDR2 SMNVEV (reference sequence). V was pared by 1 base and J by 0 bases, with 7 bases between. CDR3 nucleotide sequence: TGTGCCAGCAGTTTATATGCAGATAGCAATCAGCCCCAGCATTTT. Its protein is CASSLYADSNQPQHF.

The chain employs TRBV7-2 and TRBJ1-1, with a possible D match to TRBD1 (5 bases). The CDR3 totals 14 residues. V gave up 6 bases and J gave up 2 bases, with 13 bases separating them. Per germline, CDR1 SGHTA and CDR2 FQGNSA. CDR3 in DNA: TGTGCCAGCAGGGAAGACAGATCAAACACTGAAGCTTTCTTT. The encoded protein is CASREDRSNTEAFF.

Remarks on this clone: One end of the junction fails to match germline, which may point to a read error. The rearrangement links TRBV7-9 to TRBJ2-3; no clear D gene. Germline CDR1 SEHNR, CDR2 FQNEAQ (reference sequence). The CDR3 is 14 residues long. The CDR3 nucleotides are TGTTCCAGCAGTCCCCCTACGGGCACAGATACGCAGTATTTT. It specifies CSSSPPTGTDTQYF. Using reference TRBV7-9 and TRBJ2-3 for the parts outside the CDR3, the full variable domain is DTGVSQNPRHKITKRGQNVTFRCDPISEHNRLYWYRQTLGQGPEFLTYFQNEAQLEKSRLLSDRFSAERPKGSFSTLEIQRTEQGDSAMYLCSSSPPTGTDTQYFGPGTRLTVL.

V gene TRBV7-2 combines with J gene TRBJ2-7; 8 bases line up with TRBD1. The CDR3 totals 18 residues. V dropped 0 bases and J dropped 1; count of bases not matched to a gene: 11. CDR1 and CDR2 from the germline V gene are SGHTA and FQGNSA. CDR3: CASSLAPGRGLSSYEQYF. CDR3 in DNA: TGTGCCAGCAGCTTAGCCCCTGGCAGGGGGCTTTCTTCCTACGAGCAGTACTTC.

In regard to this clone: The junction differs from germline at one of its ends, possibly a read error. The V call is TRBV7-9, the J call TRBJ2-1, with D hard to call. From germline, CDR1 is SEHNR and CDR2 FQNEAQ (reference sequence). The CDR3 extends over 12 amino acids. The CDR3 spells CSSSQIGNEQFF. In DNA form, the CDR3 reads TGTTCCAGCAGCCAGATTGGCAATGAGCAGTTCTTC.

This chain links TRBV5-1 with TRBJ1-1; perhaps TRBD1 as D (6 bases). The germline CDR1 and CDR2 sequences are SGHRS and YFSETQ. This CDR3 contains 16 residues. The ends were cut back, 4 bases at V and 5 bases at J, with 21 bases in the middle. The CDR3 nucleotides are TGCGCCAGCAGCAACGGGGCAGGGGCGTTTGGAACTGAAGCTTTCTTT. It specifies CASSNGAGAFGTEAFF.

This clone has only a few counts. The rearrangement joins TRBV11-2 to TRBJ2-3, with 9 bases identical to TRBD2. Germline V gene lookup returns CDR1 SGHAT and CDR2 FQNNGV. This CDR3 contains 17 residues. Trimming at V came to 1 base and at J to 2 bases, leaving 7 bases not matched to a gene. The CDR3, as DNA: TGTGCCAGCAGCTTAGGATGGGCGGGAGGGTACACAGATACGCAGTATTTT. Encoded protein: CASSLGWAGGYTDTQYF.

V usage is TRBV4-3 and J usage is TRBJ2-1, with a possible D match to TRBD2 (5 bases). Trimming left V 5 bases short and J 3 bases short, with 20 bases between. The CDR3 consists of 17 residues. Germline assignment: CDR1 LGHNA and CDR2 YSLEER. CDR3 sequence (DNA): TGCGCCAGCAGCGAGGTAAACCGGGATCCCAGCTACAATGAGCAGTTCTTC. It translates to CASSEVNRDPSYNEQFF.

This clone was observed a few times. The chain uses TRBV5-6 and TRBJ2-7; D not certain. The CDR3 covers 14 residues. Germline lookup yields CDR1 SGHDT and CDR2 YYEEEE. The V gene lost 1 base and the J gene lost 3 bases, with 11 bases spanning the gap. CDR3 in amino acids: CASSLSLENYEQYF. In DNA, the CDR3 is TGTGCCAGCAGCTTGTCTTTGGAGAACTACGAGCAGTACTTC. Based on the CDR3 plus reference TRBV5-6 and TRBJ2-7, the full variable domain is DAGVTQSPTHLIKTRGQQVTLRCSPKSGHDTVSWYQQALGQGPQFIFQYYEEEERQRGNFPDRFSGHQFPNYSSELNVNALLLGDSALYLCASSLSLENYEQYFGPGTRLTVT.

For this clone: A junction boundary mismatches the germline segment, possibly from a read error. V usage is TRBV7-9 and J usage is TRBJ1-5; a weak D match, TRBD1 (6 bases). The CDR3 totals 16 residues. Germline CDR1 SEHNR, CDR2 FQNEAQ (reference sequence). CDR3 DNA: TGTTCCAGCAGCCCCGGGACACCCGAGGGACGTCAGCCCCAGCATTTT. Its translation is CSSSPGTPEGRQPQHF.

In nucleotides, the CDR3 is TGTGCCAGCAGCCGCACTCGTCGGGGCTACGAGCAGTACTTC. Amino acid sequence: CASSRTRRGYEQYF. The rearrangement links TRBV6-5 to TRBJ2-7, with D possibly being TRBD2 (5 bases). The CDR3 has 14 amino acids. The germline V and J ends were trimmed by 6 bases and 3 bases, with 15 bases remaining between them. Germline lookup yields CDR1 MNHEY and CDR2 SVGAGI.

In regard to this clone: An end of the junction differs from the germline gene, which may be a read error. The V and J genes are TRBV27 and TRBJ2-5; weak D call: TRBD1 (6 bases). The CDR3 loop spans 14 amino acids. Germline lookup yields CDR1 MNHEY and CDR2 SMNVEV (reference sequence). The CDR3 DNA follows: TGTGCCAGCAGTTTAATACAGGGTCAAGAGACCCAGCACTTC. Translation: CASSLIQGQETQHF.

The genes are TRBV6-5 and TRBJ1-2; the match to TRBD1 covers 7 bases. The germline gives CDR1 MNHEY, CDR2 SVGAGI. After removal of 2 bases from V and 4 bases from J, the junction contained 7 bases not matched to a gene. The CDR3 runs 15 residues. The CDR3 protein is CASSYDDRVVYGYTF. The CDR3 DNA is TGTGCCAGCAGTTACGACGACAGGGTTGTCTATGGCTACACCTTC.

The chain links TRBV27 to TRBJ2-3; a possible D gene is TRBD1 (5 bases). This CDR3 has 16 residues. Germline loops: CDR1 MNHEY, CDR2 SMNVEV (reference sequence). V was trimmed by 5 bases and J by 0 bases, leaving 15 bases between them. CDR3: CASSPNRYSSTDTQYF. For the CDR3, the DNA is TGTGCCAGCAGTCCAAACAGGTACTCTAGCACAGATACGCAGTATTTT.

J is TRBJ1-4 and V is TRBV5-4; 11 nucleotides line up with TRBD1. Trimming removed 2 bases from V and 5 bases from J; junction bases left unmatched: 2. Germline V CDR1 and CDR2: SGHNT, YYREEE (reference sequence). This CDR3 contains 15 residues. CDR3 DNA: TGTGCCAGCAGCTTCCGGGACAGGGGGAATGAAAAACTGTTTTTT. As protein: CASSFRDRGNEKLFF.

The count of this clone is one. The J gene is TRBJ2-1, the V gene TRBV6-4; 9 bases match TRBD2. With V trimmed by 4 bases and J by 10 bases, 5 bases remained unmatched. The CDR3 runs to 13 residues. Germline assignment: CDR1 MRHNA and CDR2 SNTAGT. The CDR3 region has the DNA TGTGCCAGCAGTGTTAGCGGGAGCTTGGAGCAGTTCTTC. Translation gives CASSVSGSLEQFF.

This chain uses TRBV4-1 with TRBJ2-1; TRBD2 agrees at 7 bases. The CDR3 extends over 13 amino acids. The ends lost 8 bases at V and 9 bases at J; junction bases unmatched: 10. CDR1 is MGHRA, CDR2 YSYEKL, per germline. The CDR3 sequence is CASAARELGEQFF. In DNA form, the CDR3 reads TGCGCCAGCGCGGCGCGGGAGCTGGGTGAGCAGTTCTTC.

The rearrangement links TRBV5-4 to TRBJ2-3; D is perhaps TRBD1 (5 bases). The CDR3 is 14 amino acids. V dropped 0 bases and J dropped 7 bases, with 12 bases sitting between them. The germline V gene has CDR1 SGHNT and CDR2 YYREEE (reference sequence). In DNA form, the CDR3 reads TGTGCCAGCAGCTTGGACAGGCTCTTATATACGCAGTATTTT. It is translated as CASSLDRLLYTQYF.

The rearrangement links TRBV18 to TRBJ2-7; a weak D match, TRBD2 (5 bases). Per the germline V gene, CDR1 is KGHSH and CDR2 is LQKENI. V lost 5 bases and J 0 bases, leaving 11 bases between the germline ends. This CDR3 comprises 14 residues. The DNA of the CDR3 is TGTGCCAGCTCAGGTCCGGGAAGCTCCTACGAGCAGTACTTC. Amino acids: CASSGPGSSYEQYF.

J is TRBJ2-1 and V is TRBV27; D might be TRBD2 (5 bases). The CDR3 spans 15 residues. CDR1 is MNHEY and CDR2 is SMNVEV in the germline V gene (reference sequence). Trimming took off 3 bases at V and 3 bases at J, with 12 bases between the two ends. The CDR3 DNA sequence: TGTGCCAGCAGTTTGGTGGGAGAAGTCTACAATGAGCAGTTCTTC. Its translation is CASSLVGEVYNEQFF.

The chain employs TRBV10-3 and TRBJ2-1, with TRBD2 identical over 11 bases. V trimming: 8 bases; J trimming: 4 bases; junction bases outside the gene matches: 16. Germline CDR1 reads ENHRY; CDR2 reads SYGVKD. The CDR3 covers 18 residues. The DNA of the CDR3 is TGTGCCATCTCCGGAGCGGCTAGCGGGAGGAGGAGGTACAATGAGCAGTTCTTC. This sequence encodes CAISGAASGRRRYNEQFF.

This clone has just a few counts. The chain uses TRBV19 and TRBJ2-1; 7 nucleotides line up with TRBD1. Germline CDR1 and CDR2: LNHDA and SQIVND (reference sequence). The CDR3 loop spans 15 amino acids. V lost 3 bases to trimming and J lost 5 bases; unmatched junction nucleotides: 7. The CDR3 DNA reads as TGTGCCAGTAGTATTCTGGACAGGCCGGACAATGAGCAGTTCTTC. This encodes CASSILDRPDNEQFF.

The chain links TRBV5-1 to TRBJ1-2, with D possibly matching TRBD1 (5 bases). Germline V gene lookup returns CDR1 SGHRS and CDR2 YFSETQ. There are 13 residues in the CDR3. V lost 4 bases to trimming and J lost 3 bases, with 10 bases between them. CDR3 sequence: CASSTTGDYGYTF. CDR3 sequence (DNA): TGCGCCAGCAGCACAACGGGGGACTATGGCTACACCTTC.

The chain is built from TRBV28 and TRBJ1-1; D is ambiguous. V was trimmed by 3 bases and J by 4 bases, leaving 12 bases between them. The germline V gene encodes CDR1 MDHEN and CDR2 SYDVKM. CDR3 length: 14 residues. As DNA, the CDR3 is TGTGCCAGCAGTTTTCGGGTGGTGGGCACTGAAGCTTTCTTT. Protein sequence: CASSFRVVGTEAFF.

V gene TRBV28 combines with J gene TRBJ1-1; a possible D gene is TRBD1 (5 bases). Germline lookup yields CDR1 MDHEN and CDR2 SYDVKM. CDR3 size: 15 residues. Deletions cut 3 bases from V and 1 base from J, with 12 bases between. The CDR3 region is CASSFAGRGNTEAFF. CDR3 DNA sequence: TGTGCCAGCAGTTTTGCCGGGAGGGGGAACACTGAAGCTTTCTTT.

The chain uses TRBV18 and TRBJ2-6; maybe TRBD2 (6 bases). Looked up from germline, CDR1 is KGHSH and CDR2 is LQKENI. This CDR3 has 18 amino acids. Between the trimmed V and J ends, which lost 6 bases and 0 bases, there was a span of 18 bases. The CDR3: CASSPRVGGDSGANVLTF. DNA for the CDR3: TGTGCCAGCTCCCCTCGCGTGGGGGGAGACTCTGGGGCCAACGTCCTGACTTTC.

The rearrangement links TRBV9 to TRBJ1-5, with D hard to call. The CDR3 totals 15 residues. V lost 0 bases and J 3 bases, leaving 10 bases between the germline ends. Germline V CDR1 and CDR2: SGDLS, YYNGEE. Here the CDR3 DNA reads TGTGCCAGCAGCGTAGGTTCAGGCTTCAATCAGCCCCAGCATTTT. This encodes CASSVGSGFNQPQHF. Complete variable domain (other parts from reference TRBV9 and TRBJ1-5): DSGVTQTPKHLITATGQRVTLRCSPRSGDLSVYWYQQSLDQGLQFLIQYYNGEERAKGNILERFSAQQFPDLHSELNLSSLELGDSALYFCASSVGSGFNQPQHFGDGTRLSIL.

The J gene is TRBJ1-5, the V gene TRBV19; D is undetermined. This CDR3 contains 14 residues. Trimming shortened V by 5 bases and J by 4 bases, and 12 bases separated the two germline ends. CDR1 is LNHDA, CDR2 SQIVND, per germline (reference sequence). The CDR3 protein is CASSWHITNQPQHF. DNA for the CDR3: TGTGCCAGTAGTTGGCACATTACGAATCAGCCCCAGCATTTT.

This clone has a single count. The gene calls are TRBV19 and TRBJ2-1; 12 bases agree with TRBD2. The trim removed 5 bases at V and 13 bases at J, leaving 12 bases unmatched. This CDR3 region has 15 residues. Germline CDR1 is LNHDA and CDR2 is SQIVND (reference sequence). CDR3 region: CASSLGTPGLAGQFF. DNA of the CDR3: TGTGCCAGTAGTCTCGGGACTCCGGGACTAGCGGGCCAGTTCTTC.

V gene TRBV21-1 combines with J gene TRBJ1-5; TRBD1, the D gene given by the table, was not confirmed from the DNA. TRBV21-1 is tagged as a pseudogene. This CDR3 is 15 amino acids long. The CDR3 sequence: CASSKVGVRNQPQHF. The CDR3 coding sequence is TGTGCCAGCAGCAAAGTAGGGGTACGCAATCAGCCCCAGCATTTT.

The V gene is TRBV5-4, the J gene TRBJ1-2; D remains unclear. Germline assignment: CDR1 SGHNT and CDR2 YYREEE (reference sequence). The CDR3 is 14 residues long. Trimming removed 0 bases from V and 8 bases from J, with 14 bases in between. This chain's CDR3 is CASSLGVGGVGYTF. CDR3 bases: TGTGCCAGCAGCTTGGGGGTCGGAGGAGTCGGCTACACCTTC.